The 15 T cell receptor beta chains below come from one sample, sequenced in a study of blood T cell repertoires in COVID-19. Only in-frame clones appear in the TCRdb table, and some are missing; sequencing was by immunoSEQ multiplex PCR. There are about 70,000 clones in the sample; under 90% occur only once, and about 18% lies in the top ten. The sequenced material came from peripheral blood. The receptors originated from a man between 65 and 79 years old who had recovered from COVID-19.

V gene TRBV6-4 combines with J gene TRBJ2-7; tentatively, D is TRBD2 (5 bases). V gave up 7 bases and J gave up 2 bases, with 12 bases separating them. CDR1 MRHNA and CDR2 SNTAGT come from the germline V gene. The CDR3 extends over 13 amino acids. The CDR3 DNA is TGTGCCAGCAATGATAGCGTTGCCTACGAGCAGTACTTC. Amino acid sequence: CASNDSVAYEQYF.

This chain links TRBV28 with TRBJ1-2; 8 bases align to TRBD1. V trimming: 1 base; J trimming: 1 base; junction bases outside the gene matches: 2. Germline CDR1 reads MDHEN; CDR2 reads SYDVKM. This CDR3 has 15 residues. CDR3: CASSLSDRGNYGYTF. The CDR3 DNA sequence: TGTGCCAGCAGTTTATCTGACAGGGGTAACTATGGCTACACCTTC.

J is TRBJ2-1 and V is TRBV27; 7 bases are a match to TRBD2. The CDR3 loop spans 16 amino acids. The germline V gene encodes CDR1 MNHEY and CDR2 SMNVEV (reference sequence). V gave up 0 bases and J gave up 6 bases; unmatched junction bases: 8. CDR3 amino acids: CASSLSGGRKGNEQFF. Here the CDR3 DNA reads TGTGCCAGCAGTTTATCTGGCGGGAGAAAGGGCAATGAGCAGTTCTTC.

The chain carries TRBV5-1 and TRBJ2-4; 7 nucleotides match TRBD1. V lost 4 bases, J lost 2 bases, and 9 bases stayed unmatched. CDR1 and CDR2 from the germline V gene are SGHRS and YFSETQ. The CDR3 has 16 residues. CDR3 protein: CASSPGGRATKNIQYF. The CDR3 DNA reads as TGCGCCAGCAGCCCAGGGGGTCGGGCAACCAAAAACATTCAGTACTTC.

The chain combines TRBV2 with TRBJ1-4; D perhaps matches TRBD1 (5 bases). Germline CDR1 SNHLY, CDR2 FYNNEI. The V and J ends lost 6 bases and 7 bases respectively, with 15 bases between them. CDR3 length: 14 residues. The CDR3 region is CASRPDSLVEKLFF. CDR3 coding DNA: TGTGCCAGCAGACCCGACAGTTTGGTTGAAAAACTGTTTTTT.

V and J are TRBV19 and TRBJ1-6, with D tentatively TRBD1 (5 bases). The ends were cut back, 3 bases at V and 9 bases at J, with 21 bases in the middle. The length of the CDR3 is 17 residues. Germline V gene lookup returns CDR1 LNHDA and CDR2 SQIVND (reference sequence). The CDR3 DNA reads as TGTGCCAGTAGTATCCCCTCCGGCAGGGCCTCTTCTTCACCCCTCCACTTT. Its protein product is CASSIPSGRASSSPLHF.

This chain links TRBV5-1 with TRBJ2-7; D remains ambiguous. The V end lost 0 bases, the J end lost 4 bases, and 8 bases lay between the germline ends. The CDR3 extends over 13 amino acids. CDR1 is SGHRS and CDR2 is YFSETQ in the germline V gene. As DNA, the CDR3 is TGCGCCAGCAGCTTGGTTCCAGATTACGAGCAGTACTTC. It specifies CASSLVPDYEQYF.

J is TRBJ1-1 and V is TRBV19, with D possibly matching TRBD1 (6 bases). The CDR3 runs to 15 residues. Trimming removed 7 bases from V and 8 bases from J, with 23 bases in between. Germline V gene sequence: CDR1 LNHDA, CDR2 SQIVND (reference sequence). CDR3 sequence reads: CASIRDPGGYQEAFF. The CDR3 DNA is TGTGCCAGTATCCGAGACCCGGGGGGCTATCAAGAAGCTTTCTTT.

This clone showed up just a few times. The gene calls are TRBV18 and TRBJ1-1; D might be TRBD1 (5 bases). V lost 6 bases and J lost 1, with 15 bases in between. The CDR3 consists of 15 residues. In germline, CDR1 is KGHSH, CDR2 LQKENI. DNA for the CDR3: TGTGCCAGCTCGGAGTCATACCAGGGGAACACTGAAGCTTTCTTT. As protein: CASSESYQGNTEAFF.

The chain links TRBV10-3 to TRBJ2-3, with TRBD2 identical over 11 bases. This CDR3 is 18 amino acids long. Germline V gives CDR1 ENHRY, CDR2 SYGVKD. Losses at the gene ends were 6 bases for V and 3 bases for J; bases not matched to a gene: 14. CDR3 sequence reads: CAISRTSGSQGRTDTQYF. The CDR3 bases are TGTGCCATCAGCCGGACTAGCGGGTCACAAGGGCGGACAGATACGCAGTATTTT.

This CDR3 is CASKPGSVGLAGAPAKNIQYF. CDR3 DNA sequence: TGTGCCAGCAAACCGGGATCTGTGGGACTAGCGGGGGCTCCGGCCAAAAACATTCAGTACTTC. The chain uses TRBV28 and TRBJ2-4; 14 bases map to TRBD2. The CDR3 is 21 amino acids. V lost 7 bases and J lost 1; bases outside the gene matches: 18. CDR1 and CDR2 from the germline V gene are MDHEN and SYDVKM. The whole variable domain, remainder taken from reference TRBV28 and TRBJ2-4, is DVKVTQSSRYLVKRTGEKVFLECVQDMDHENMFWYRQDPGLGLRLIYFSYDVKMKEKGDIPEGYSVSREKKERFSLILESASTNQTSMYLCASKPGSVGLAGAPAKNIQYFGAGTRLSVL.

This sequence joins TRBV7-6 and TRBJ2-3; 8 bases match TRBD2. The junction had 4 bases not matched to a gene; V was cut back by 1 base and J by 1 base. Germline lookup yields CDR1 SGHVS and CDR2 FNYEAQ. The CDR3 length is 16 residues. The CDR3 spells CASSLVVTSGTDTQYF. Here the CDR3 DNA reads TGTGCCAGCAGCTTAGTCGTGACTAGCGGCACAGATACGCAGTATTTT.

This clone occurred a few times. The J gene is TRBJ1-2, the V gene TRBV4-3; D is unclear. Per the germline V gene, CDR1 is LGHNA and CDR2 is YSLEER. The CDR3 has 13 amino acids. V shed 3 bases and J shed 4 bases, with 9 bases lying between them. The CDR3: CASSHQARYGYTF. CDR3 nucleotides: TGCGCCAGCAGCCACCAAGCCCGCTATGGCTACACCTTC.

The J gene is TRBJ1-2, the V gene TRBV9; TRBD1 aligns across 9 bases. Trimming removed 0 bases from V and 4 bases from J; junction bases left unmatched: 4. The CDR3 has 15 residues. The germline gives CDR1 SGDLS, CDR2 YYNGEE. Written as DNA, the CDR3 is TGTGCCAGCAGCGTAGGGGAGACAGGGGGCTATGGCTACACCTTC. Its translation: CASSVGETGGYGYTF.

The rearrangement links TRBV5-1 to TRBJ1-4; D is uncertain. From germline, CDR1 is SGHRS and CDR2 YFSETQ. The ends were cut back, 0 bases at V and 6 bases at J, with 15 bases in the middle. This CDR3 spans 16 amino acids. The CDR3 nucleotides read TGCGCCAGCAGCTTGGCGGCCTCACGGCGGGATGAAAAACTGTTTTTT. Protein: CASSLAASRRDEKLFF.